Below, 9 T cell receptor beta chains from the same sample are listed, as sequenced in a study of graft-versus-host responses after intestinal transplantation. The protocol was immunoSEQ multiplex PCR, while the TCRdb copy is restricted to in-frame clones and leaves out a portion. Among more than 12,000 clones, about 60% were seen once, and the ten largest hold roughly 13%. Lamina propria and intraepithelial lymphocytes were released by processing graft tissue. Material: ileum tissue, obtained 524 days after transplant. The origin of the receptors is a human patient who received an intestinal transplant, so some T cells may come from the graft donor.

The V call is TRBV10-2, the J call TRBJ2-7; tentative D call: TRBD2 (6 bases). Germline lookup yields CDR1 WSHSY and CDR2 SAAADI. Trimming cost V 2 bases and J 3 bases, with 14 bases left between them. The CDR3 runs 15 residues. CDR3 in DNA: TGCGCCAGCAGTGAGCCGGCGGGGAATCACTACGAGCAGTACTTC. Its translation: CASSEPAGNHYEQYF.

The rearrangement joins TRBV7-9 to TRBJ1-6, with no clear D. V was cut by 4 bases and J by 4 bases, with 11 bases left in between. The germline gives CDR1 SEHNR, CDR2 FQNEAQ (reference sequence). The CDR3 is 15 residues long. CDR3 protein: CASSSSGRYNSPLHF. CDR3 in DNA: TGTGCCAGCAGCTCGAGCGGGAGATATAATTCACCCCTCCACTTT.

This chain uses TRBV5-6 with TRBJ1-1; TRBD1 agrees at 12 bases. Germline CDR1 is SGHDT and CDR2 is YYEEEE. The J segment lost 4 bases and the V segment lost 8 bases, leaving 12 bases of the junction unmatched. This CDR3 is 16 amino acids long. The CDR3 sequence is CASFPGQGAWGTEAFF. CDR3 DNA: TGTGCCAGTTTCCCGGGACAGGGGGCGTGGGGCACTGAAGCTTTCTTT.

This clone has a handful of counts. This chain joins TRBV5-5 and TRBJ1-5; D might be TRBD1 (5 bases). The germline V and J ends were trimmed by 0 bases and 7 bases, with 14 bases remaining between them. CDR1 SGHKS and CDR2 YYEKEE come from the germline V gene (reference sequence). CDR3 length: 15 residues. DNA for the CDR3: TGTGCCAGCAGCTTGGTAGGAGGGGCAGGACAGCCCCAGCATTTT. It translates to CASSLVGGAGQPQHF.

This clone was detected only a few times. The V gene is TRBV11-3, the J gene TRBJ2-7, with TRBD2 matching over 13 bases. CDR3 length: 16 residues. J gave up 0 bases and V 5 bases, and 4 bases lay outside the gene matches. The germline V gene has CDR1 SGHNT and CDR2 YENEEA. The CDR3 DNA reads as TGTGCCAGCAGCGGGGGGACTAGCGGGGCCTCCTACGAGCAGTACTTC. It encodes CASSGGTSGASYEQYF.

This chain links TRBV10-3 with TRBJ1-2, with D unclear. Trimming cost V 2 bases and J 0 bases, with 7 bases left between them. Per germline, CDR1 ENHRY and CDR2 SYGVKD. CDR3 length: 14 residues. CDR3 region: CAISEVIPNYGYTF. CDR3 DNA sequence: TGTGCCATCAGTGAGGTCATCCCTAACTATGGCTACACCTTC.

The chain employs TRBV4-3 and TRBJ2-5, with a weak D call TRBD2 (6 bases). The germline V gene has CDR1 LGHNA and CDR2 YSLEER. Trimming cost V 0 bases and J 7 bases, with 15 bases left between them. This CDR3 spans 15 amino acids. The CDR3 nucleotides read TGCGCCAGCAGCCAAGATCAAACCGGGCGGGGGACCCAGTACTTC. This sequence encodes CASSQDQTGRGTQYF.

V usage is TRBV6-1 and J usage is TRBJ1-1; no reliable D call. In germline, CDR1 is MNHNS, CDR2 SASEGT. V was trimmed by 5 bases and J by 0 bases, leaving 4 bases between them. The CDR3 contains 12 residues. The CDR3 is CASSFMNTEAFF. CDR3 coding DNA: TGTGCCAGCAGTTTTATGAACACTGAAGCTTTCTTT.

V is TRBV5-1 and J is TRBJ1-1; D unclear. This CDR3 comprises 14 residues. Trimming left V 0 bases short and J 4 bases short, with 10 bases between. CDR1 is SGHRS, CDR2 YFSETQ, per germline. The DNA of the CDR3 is TGCGCCAGCAGCTTGGCCTATGAGGGCACTGAAGCTTTCTTT. It is translated as CASSLAYEGTEAFF.